These 22 T cell receptor beta chains originate from one sample sequenced in a study of OX40 agonist ivuxolimab in advanced cancers. Profiled with immunoSEQ multiplex PCR; TCRdb holds only in-frame clones, not every one. The repertoire includes about 8,300 clones, more than 60% of them detected once, and around 17% sits in the top ten. The sample was CD4+ or CD8+ T cells sorted from blood, taken in a trial of the OX40 agonist ivuxolimab. Every receptor here comes from an adult with an advanced solid tumor such as melanoma, head and neck, liver or kidney cancer.

This clone qualifies as medium-sized. This chain joins TRBV25-1 and TRBJ1-2; 8 bases agree with TRBD1. The V segment lost 4 bases and the J segment 6 bases; nucleotides outside the gene matches: 4. Germline CDR1 and CDR2: MGHDK and SYGVNS. This CDR3 is built from 13 residues. DNA of the CDR3: TGTGCCAGCAGTGGGGACAGGTCCGATGGCTACACCTTC. Residues: CASSGDRSDGYTF.

V usage is TRBV14 and J usage is TRBJ2-1; 8 bases map to TRBD2. Looked up from germline, CDR1 is SGHDN and CDR2 is FVKESK. This CDR3 is 15 amino acids long. V shed 4 bases, J shed 10 bases, and the junction held 12 bases outside the gene matches. In DNA form, the CDR3 reads TGTGCCAGCAGCCTCCTAACGGGGGGGCCGCTGGAGCAGTTCTTC. Translated: CASSLLTGGPLEQFF.

The chain carries TRBV25-1 and TRBJ1-1; weak D call: TRBD1 (5 bases). The ends were cut back, 1 base at V and 10 bases at J, with 10 bases in the middle. The CDR3 spans 12 residues. The germline CDR1 and CDR2 sequences are MGHDK and SYGVNS. The CDR3 protein is CASSEWDGIAFF. Written as DNA, the CDR3 is TGTGCCAGCAGTGAATGGGACGGGATAGCTTTCTTT. Full variable domain (remainder filled in from reference TRBV25-1 and TRBJ1-1): EADIYQTPRYLVIGTGKKITLECSQTMGHDKMYWYQQDPGMELHLIHYSYGVNSTEKGDLSSESTVSRIRTEHFPLTLESARPSHTSQYLCASSEWDGIAFFGQGTRLTVV.

The chain links TRBV5-1 to TRBJ2-5; D may correspond to TRBD1 or TRBD2 (5 bases each). Trimming took off 4 bases at V and 1 base at J, with 14 bases between the two ends. Germline V gene sequence: CDR1 SGHRS, CDR2 YFSETQ. The CDR3 has 15 residues. The CDR3 region has the DNA TGCGCCAGCAGCGGCCGGGACCTACCCCAAGAGACCCAGTACTTC. This sequence encodes CASSGRDLPQETQYF.

The chain recombines TRBV9 with TRBJ2-3; 9 nucleotides match TRBD2. This CDR3 region has 15 residues. The V gene's germline CDR1 is SGDLS and CDR2 YYNGEE. V lost 3 bases, J lost 0 bases, and 2 bases stayed unmatched. The CDR3 region has the DNA TGTGCCAGCAGCGAGCGGGGGGTTAGCACAGATACGCAGTATTTT. Amino acids: CASSERGVSTDTQYF.

V usage is TRBV2 and J usage is TRBJ2-7; D possibly corresponds to TRBD2 (5 bases). V lost 1 base and J lost 4, with 11 bases in between. CDR3 length: 14 residues. From germline, CDR1 is SNHLY and CDR2 FYNNEI. DNA of the CDR3: TGTGCCAGCAGTGAAGAGATCAGGAGGTACGAGCAGTACTTC. It codes for CASSEEIRRYEQYF.

The chain couples TRBV27 to TRBJ2-3; tentative D call: TRBD2 (6 bases). Trimming stripped 5 bases from V and 3 bases from J, with 21 bases between. The CDR3 has 17 amino acids. Per germline, CDR1 MNHEY and CDR2 SMNVEV (reference sequence). The CDR3 DNA reads as TGTGCCAGCAGTATAACTTCCGGGAGCGGGTCAACAGATACGCAGTATTTT. Translation gives CASSITSGSGSTDTQYF.

The chain recombines TRBV27 with TRBJ1-1; D ambiguous. With 0 bases removed from V and 8 bases from J, the gap between germline ends came to 4 bases. The CDR3 extends over 11 amino acids. CDR1 and CDR2 (germline): MNHEY, SMNVEV (reference sequence). The CDR3 bases are TGTGCCAGCAGTTTATCCGGGGAAGCTTTCTTT. The encoded protein is CASSLSGEAFF.

This rearrangement joins TRBV7-6 to TRBJ2-7; D not certain. Germline V gene data show CDR1 as SGHVS and CDR2 as FNYEAQ. The CDR3 has 15 amino acids. The germline V and J ends were trimmed by 1 base and 3 bases, with 13 bases remaining between them. The CDR3 loop is CASSLGRANHYEQYF. The CDR3, as DNA: TGTGCCAGCAGCTTAGGACGGGCGAACCACTACGAGCAGTACTTC. Looking up the rest from reference TRBV7-6 and TRBJ2-7 gives the full variable domain: GAGVSQSPRYKVTKRGQDVALRCDPISGHVSLYWYRQALGQGPEFLTYFNYEAQQDKSGLPNDRFSAERPEGSISTLTIQRTEQRDSAMYRCASSLGRANHYEQYFGPGTRLTVT.

J is TRBJ1-1 and V is TRBV7-6; D is unclear. The CDR3 length is 11 residues. Trimming stripped 5 bases from V and 5 bases from J, with 6 bases between. The V gene's germline CDR1 is SGHVS and CDR2 FNYEAQ. The CDR3 sequence: CASSRGTEAFF. In DNA, the CDR3 is TGTGCCAGCAGCCGAGGGACTGAAGCTTTCTTT.

The rearrangement joins TRBV6-1 to TRBJ2-2; 7 nucleotides line up with TRBD1. This CDR3 region has 14 residues. CDR1 and CDR2 (germline): MNHNS, SASEGT. Trimming removed 10 bases from V and 1 base from J; junction bases left unmatched: 6. CDR3 nucleotides: TGTGCCACCCCGGGACAGCTGAACACCGGGGAGCTGTTTTTT. Amino acid sequence: CATPGQLNTGELFF.

The chain uses TRBV5-8 and TRBJ1-3, with TRBD1 as a possible D gene (6 bases). Germline loops: CDR1 SGHTS, CDR2 YDEGEE. This CDR3 comprises 15 residues. With 6 bases removed from V and 0 bases from J, the gap between germline ends came to 13 bases. The CDR3 bases are TGTGCCAGCAACGGACAGACCTTCTCTGGAAACACCATATATTTT. Translated, it gives CASNGQTFSGNTIYF.

The chain joins TRBV14 to TRBJ1-1; TRBD1 might be the D (5 bases). V dropped 3 bases and J dropped 0 bases, with 11 bases sitting between them. The CDR3 loop spans 15 amino acids. Germline V gives CDR1 SGHDN, CDR2 FVKESK. The CDR3 sequence is CASSHVGVMNTEAFF. In nucleotides, the CDR3 is TGTGCCAGCAGCCACGTGGGGGTGATGAACACTGAAGCTTTCTTT.

This clone has a single count. The V gene is TRBV9, the J gene TRBJ1-2; TRBD1 is a possible D gene (5 bases). Trimming left V 7 bases short and J 6 bases short, with 22 bases between. CDR1 is SGDLS and CDR2 is YYNGEE in the germline V gene. The CDR3 length is 15 residues. CDR3 residues: CASGEERGAGDGYTF. The CDR3 DNA reads TGTGCCAGCGGAGAGGAGCGAGGGGCCGGGGATGGCTACACCTTC.

The V gene is TRBV5-4, the J gene TRBJ1-4; TRBD1 aligns across 9 bases. The CDR3 is 14 amino acids. Germline V gene data show CDR1 as SGHNT and CDR2 as YYREEE (reference sequence). Trimming cost V 2 bases and J 7 bases; bases outside gene matches: 3. The CDR3 spells CASSFGTGFEKLFF. CDR3 DNA: TGTGCCAGCAGCTTCGGGACAGGGTTTGAAAAACTGTTTTTT.

This sequence joins TRBV7-9 and TRBJ2-7, with D hard to call. CDR1 is SEHNR, CDR2 FQNEAQ, per germline (reference sequence). The CDR3 contains 11 residues. Trimming took off 9 bases at V and 2 bases at J, with 8 bases between the two ends. CDR3 in DNA: TGTGCCAGTGGTACCCCCTACGAGCAGTACTTC. Translation: CASGTPYEQYF.

The chain joins TRBV7-2 to TRBJ1-5, with D uncertain. Trimming removed 4 bases at V and 4 bases at J, with 14 bases between. This CDR3 is built from 15 residues. The germline V gene encodes CDR1 SGHTA and CDR2 FQGNSA. The CDR3 spells CASSSTLDGNQPQHF. CDR3 in DNA: TGTGCCAGCAGCTCGACCTTAGACGGTAATCAGCCCCAGCATTTT.

The chain employs TRBV6-5 and TRBJ2-1; TRBD2 matches at 7 bases. Trimming removed 8 bases from V and 8 bases from J; junction bases left unmatched: 12. CDR1 and CDR2 from the germline V gene are MNHEY and SVGAGI. The CDR3 loop spans 14 amino acids. Here the CDR3 DNA reads TGTGCCAGCGGGTGGACTAGTGGGTTCCATGAGCAGTTCTTC. Protein product: CASGWTSGFHEQFF.

The gene calls are TRBV11-2 and TRBJ2-3; D possibly corresponds to TRBD2 (5 bases). Germline CDR1 reads SGHAT; CDR2 reads FQNNGV. The V gene lost 0 bases and the J gene lost 3 bases, with 16 bases spanning the gap. The CDR3 contains 17 residues. The DNA for the CDR3 is TGTGCCAGCAGCTTAGATGACCTGATCAGAGGGACAGATACGCAGTATTTT. Translation: CASSLDDLIRGTDTQYF. The variable domain in full, completed from reference TRBV11-2 and TRBJ2-3, reads EAGVAQSPRYKIIEKRQSVAFWCNPISGHATLYWYQQILGQGPKLLIQFQNNGVVDDSQLPKDRFSAERLKGVDSTLKIQPAKLEDSAVYLCASSLDDLIRGTDTQYFGPGTRLTVL.

This clone was detected once. The chain couples TRBV5-7 to TRBJ1-1; no firm D call. TRBV5-7 is recorded as an ORF, its role being uncertain. The CDR3 runs to 14 residues. Trimming shortened V by 1 base and J by 5 bases, and 12 bases separated the two germline ends. The CDR3 loop reads CASSLKEVGTEAFF. CDR3 bases: TGTGCCAGCAGCTTGAAAGAAGTTGGGACTGAAGCTTTCTTT.

V and J are TRBV11-2 and TRBJ2-7; possibly TRBD1 or TRBD2 for D (5 bases each). The CDR3 runs to 15 residues. Germline lookup yields CDR1 SGHAT and CDR2 FQNNGV. V gave up 6 bases and J gave up 0 bases, with 15 bases separating them. This chain's CDR3 is CASRPPGTVSYEQYF. CDR3 bases: TGTGCCAGCAGGCCCCCCGGGACGGTCTCCTACGAGCAGTACTTC.

Judged by abundance, this clone is medium-sized (0.01 to 0.1%). This chain links TRBV2 with TRBJ1-1; D gene unclear. Germline V gives CDR1 SNHLY, CDR2 FYNNEI. There are 15 residues in the CDR3. Trimming pared 2 bases from V and 0 bases from J, leaving 10 bases between. The CDR3 is CASSENMILNTEAFF. The CDR3 DNA follows: TGTGCCAGCAGTGAAAACATGATTTTGAACACTGAAGCTTTCTTT.